Listed below are T cell receptor beta chains from one sample, sequenced in a study of blood T cell repertoires in COVID-19. Data came from immunoSEQ multiplex PCR; TCRdb stores just in-frame clones and leaves some out. This table holds about 300,000 clones, roughly 90% found once. Sequencing was done on a sample of peripheral blood. The receptors were sampled from a man aged 18 to 30 with active or convalescent COVID-19. Each CDR3 is given with its conserved first and last residue. The D gene is left open where the match is weak. Size is stated for part of the rows, as once, few or many counts, or as a class when the clone is expanded.

d_call	v_call	j_call	clone_size	cdr3_aa	cdr3_nt
-	TRBV3-1/TRBV3-2	TRBJ1-2	-	CASSPLIPVPMSNYGYTF	TGTGCCAGCAGCCCCCTTATCCCAGTACCGATGTCAAACTATGGCTACACCTTC
TRBD2	TRBV7-9	TRBJ2-7	once	CASSPRTSGRDLYEQYF	TGTGCCAGCAGCCCCCGGACTAGCGGGAGGGATCTCTACGAGCAGTACTTC
-	TRBV27	TRBJ2-5	-	CASRGTAGRTQYF	TGTGCCAGCAGAGGAACAGCTGGGAGGACCCAGTACTTC
-	TRBV5-8	TRBJ2-3	-	CASSLARIISSTDTQYF	TGTGCCAGCAGCTTGGCCCGTATAATTTCTAGCACAGATACGCAGTATTTT
TRBD1	TRBV19	TRBJ1-1	-	CASGDRANTEAFF	TGTGCCAGCGGGGACAGGGCGAACACTGAAGCTTTCTTT
TRBD1	TRBV6-5	TRBJ1-2	-	CASSYRQGVYGYTF	TGTGCCAGCAGTTACCGCCAGGGGGTATATGGCTACACCTTC
-	TRBV5-1	TRBJ2-7	-	CASSLDNSYEQYF	TGCGCCAGCAGCTTGGATAACTCCTACGAGCAGTACTTC
TRBD1	TRBV3-1/TRBV3-2	TRBJ2-4	-	CASSHERTGTGGYYGPGNIQYF	TGTGCCAGCAGCCACGAAAGAACCGGGACAGGGGGCTATTACGGGCCCGGAAACATTCAGTACTTC
-	TRBV7-6	TRBJ2-1	once	CASSLARTPFSYNEQFF	TGTGCCAGCAGCTTAGCGAGGACTCCGTTCTCCTACAATGAGCAGTTCTTC
TRBD2	TRBV11-2	TRBJ2-7	-	CASSPGGEQYF	TGTGCCAGCAGCCCGGGGGGCGAGCAGTACTTC
TRBD1	TRBV19	TRBJ1-1	-	CASSIFGGGAFF	TGTGCCAGTAGTATCTTTGGAGGGGGCGCTTTCTTT
-	TRBV11-2	TRBJ1-1	-	CASSPDFGTEAFF	TGTGCCAGCAGCCCGGACTTTGGGACTGAAGCTTTCTTT
-	TRBV2	TRBJ2-3	-	CASSEEGGTPRQYF	TGTGCCAGCAGTGAAGAGGGCGGGACCCCCAGGCAGTATTTT
TRBD1	TRBV4-1	TRBJ2-7	-	CASSPGQGAVYEQYF	TGCGCCAGCAGCCCGGGACAGGGGGCGGTCTACGAGCAGTACTTC
TRBD2	TRBV2	TRBJ2-1	-	CASDRGGNEQFF	TGTGCCAGCGATCGGGGGGGCAATGAGCAGTTCTTC
-	TRBV4-1	TRBJ2-1	many	CASSQALARGGEQFF	TGCGCCAGCAGCCAAGCTCTAGCCCGGGGAGGAGAGCAGTTCTTC
-	TRBV27	TRBJ1-1	many	CASSLWAPGSSSEAFF	TGTGCCAGCAGTTTATGGGCCCCGGGGTCGTCCTCTGAAGCTTTCTTT
TRBD2	TRBV29-1	TRBJ2-3	-	CSVDLDPTSADTQYF	TGCAGCGTTGATTTGGACCCAACTAGCGCAGATACGCAGTATTTT
TRBD1	TRBV14	TRBJ1-1	-	CASSPGGRQGAYEAFF	TGTGCCAGCAGCCCGGGAGGTAGGCAGGGGGCTTACGAAGCTTTCTTT